This TCR beta chain originates from a study of Tregs in tolerant kidney transplant recipients. Findings and limits, study-wide: Activated donor B cell expansion appeared to reveal the most relevant donor-specific TCRbeta repertoire.

With 2 bases removed from V and 2 bases from J, the gap between germline ends came to 16 bases. The CDR3 consists of 16 residues. Germline V gene lookup returns CDR1 MNHNY and CDR2 SVGAGI (reference sequence). Only in-frame clones appear in the TCRdb table, and some are missing; sequencing was by immunoSEQ multiplex PCR. The data hold tens of thousands of clones, with about 95% observed a single time. Turning to this clone: Its antigen remains unidentified.

The clonotype was recovered from a human donor in good health. V is TRBV6-6 and J is TRBJ2-7; weak D call: TRBD2 (5 bases). Source material: Tregs from blood cultured with allogeneic cells. CDR3 protein: CASSYSLSSGPYEQYF. In nucleotides, the CDR3 is TGTGCCAGCAGTTACAGTCTGTCCAGCGGCCCCTACGAGCAGTACTTC.